What follows are 13 T cell receptor beta chains derived from one specimen sequenced in a study of beta chain features in type 1 diabetes. As every portion of the isolated RNA was reverse transcribed, the sequencing read expressed TCRB transcripts. Here immunoSEQ multiplex PCR was the method, and the copy in TCRdb shows in-frame clones only, minus some. The table includes under 450,000 clones, about 14% detected once. The sample comprised naive CD4+ T cells from blood. All receptors come from a woman aged 18 to 35 in good health.

Written as DNA, the CDR3 is TGTGCCAGCTCCTTATCCCCATCAGGAAATCAGCCCCAGCATTTT. The encoded protein is CASSLSPSGNQPQHF. V is TRBV18 and J is TRBJ1-5; D unclear. Trimming cost V 6 bases and J 4 bases, with 16 bases left between them. The CDR3 is 15 amino acids. CDR1 and CDR2 from the germline V gene are KGHSH and LQKENI.

This clone was detected only a few times. V usage is TRBV5-4 and J usage is TRBJ2-7; 10 nucleotides match TRBD2. Germline V CDR1 and CDR2: SGHNT, YYREEE (reference sequence). The CDR3 consists of 15 residues. V dropped 4 bases and J dropped 2; count of bases not matched to a gene: 6. CDR3: CASSHTSGATYEQYF. The CDR3 DNA sequence: TGTGCCAGCAGCCACACTAGCGGGGCAACCTACGAGCAGTACTTC. Combining the CDR3 with reference TRBV5-4 and TRBJ2-7 gives the whole variable domain ETGVTQSPTHLIKTRGQQVTLRCSSQSGHNTVSWYQQALGQGPQFIFQYYREEENGRGNFPPRFSGLQFPNYSSELNVNALELDDSALYLCASSHTSGATYEQYFGPGTRLTVT.

This clone was counted a few times. This chain joins TRBV18 and TRBJ2-1, with 11 positions matching TRBD2. CDR1 and CDR2 (germline): KGHSH, LQKENI. CDR3 length equals 15 residues. J was trimmed by 4 bases and V by 7 bases; bases with no gene match: 6. The CDR3 is CASYPGTSGYNEQFF. CDR3 nucleotide sequence: TGTGCCAGCTACCCCGGGACTAGCGGTTACAATGAGCAGTTCTTC.

This chain links TRBV9 with TRBJ2-7; 7 bases are shared with TRBD2. CDR3 length: 14 residues. Germline loops: CDR1 SGDLS, CDR2 YYNGEE. The ends lost 0 bases at V and 6 bases at J; junction bases unmatched: 6. CDR3 in DNA: TGTGCCAGCAGCGTAGCGGGAGGCCCCTCCGAGCAGTACTTC. This gives the protein CASSVAGGPSEQYF. The whole variable domain, filled in from reference TRBV9 and TRBJ2-7, reads DSGVTQTPKHLITATGQRVTLRCSPRSGDLSVYWYQQSLDQGLQFLIQYYNGEERAKGNILERFSAQQFPDLHSELNLSSLELGDSALYFCASSVAGGPSEQYFGPGTRLTVT.

The chain uses TRBV7-9 and TRBJ1-1; the D is unclear. Germline V lookup: CDR1 SEHNR, CDR2 FQNEAQ (reference sequence). The V gene lost 2 bases and the J gene lost 0 bases, with 7 bases spanning the gap. The CDR3 totals 14 residues. The CDR3, as DNA: TGTGCCAGCAGCTTAAGGAGAGTGAACACTGAAGCTTTCTTT. Translating it yields CASSLRRVNTEAFF.

The V call is TRBV5-4, the J call TRBJ2-7; D is possibly TRBD2 (5 bases). The CDR3 is 14 amino acids. Trimming left V 4 bases short and J 6 bases short, with 17 bases between. Germline CDR1 and CDR2: SGHNT and YYREEE (reference sequence). The CDR3 DNA sequence: TGTGCCAGCAGCCCCTGGACTCCCAAGGGCGAGCAGTACTTC. This gives the protein CASSPWTPKGEQYF.

This clone was seen a few times. This chain uses TRBV28 with TRBJ1-1; D is possibly TRBD1 (6 bases). Trimming shortened V by 5 bases and J by 14 bases, and 15 bases separated the two germline ends. The germline V gene has CDR1 MDHEN and CDR2 SYDVKM. This CDR3 contains 11 residues. CDR3 nucleotide sequence: TGTGCCAGCAGTATCAAATACAGGGTCTTCTTT. Residues: CASSIKYRVFF.

V gene TRBV9 combines with J gene TRBJ2-5, with 7 bases that match TRBD2. V shed 4 bases, J shed 0 bases, and the junction held 9 bases outside the gene matches. The CDR3 contains 16 residues. The germline gives CDR1 SGDLS, CDR2 YYNGEE. CDR3 nucleotide sequence: TGTGCCAGCAGCCTCCGCGGAGCGGGGTACCAAGAGACCCAGTACTTC. Translating gives CASSLRGAGYQETQYF. Variable domain in full (rest from reference TRBV9 and TRBJ2-5): DSGVTQTPKHLITATGQRVTLRCSPRSGDLSVYWYQQSLDQGLQFLIQYYNGEERAKGNILERFSAQQFPDLHSELNLSSLELGDSALYFCASSLRGAGYQETQYFGPGTRLLVL.

CDR3 nucleotide sequence: TGTGCCAGCAGCGTAGCGCCTGAGACCTACGAGCAGTACTTC. Residues: CASSVAPETYEQYF. V and J are TRBV9 and TRBJ2-7; D ambiguous. The V end lost 0 bases, the J end lost 2 bases, and 9 bases lay between the germline ends. Germline lookup yields CDR1 SGDLS and CDR2 YYNGEE. This CDR3 spans 14 amino acids.

This rearrangement joins TRBV5-4 to TRBJ1-2; weak D call: TRBD1 (5 bases). The germline gives CDR1 SGHNT, CDR2 YYREEE (reference sequence). This CDR3 has 15 residues. V gave up 3 bases and J gave up 4 bases, with 16 bases separating them. In nucleotides, the CDR3 is TGTGCCAGCAGCTACGGGGGACTGGGGCGCTATGGCTACACCTTC. Its protein is CASSYGGLGRYGYTF.

In this sample, this clone turned up a few times. The chain recombines TRBV18 with TRBJ1-1; TRBD1 matches at 12 bases. CDR3 size: 17 residues. The V segment lost 3 bases and the J segment 0 bases; nucleotides outside the gene matches: 5. CDR1 and CDR2 (germline): KGHSH, LQKENI. CDR3 sequence reads: CASSPGQGADMNTEAFF. CDR3 DNA sequence: TGTGCCAGCTCACCGGGACAGGGGGCAGACATGAACACTGAAGCTTTCTTT.

The V gene is TRBV18, the J gene TRBJ2-7; a possible D gene is TRBD2 (6 bases). The V end was cut by 2 bases, the J end by 0 bases, with 11 bases between. Germline values: CDR1 KGHSH, CDR2 LQKENI. The CDR3 sequence is 15 residues long. CDR3 bases: TGTGCCAGCTCACCAGTCGGGGGATTCTCCTACGAGCAGTACTTC. It specifies CASSPVGGFSYEQYF.

The J gene is TRBJ2-1, the V gene TRBV7-9, with D unresolved. Per the germline V gene, CDR1 is SEHNR and CDR2 is FQNEAQ (reference sequence). Trimming cost V 3 bases and J 7 bases, with 10 bases left between them. The CDR3 is 13 residues long. The chain's CDR3 is CASSFGYWNEQFF. Written as DNA, the CDR3 is TGTGCCAGCAGCTTTGGTTACTGGAATGAGCAGTTCTTC.